Each of the 28 T cell receptor beta chains below was sequenced from the same sample in a study of Graves' ophthalmopathy and Graves' hyperthyroidism. TCR beta CDR3 amplification used RNA transcripts. HTBI-primed RT-PCR formed the first round, and a multiplex PCR formed the second. In TCRdb, the multiplex PCR reads were re-called with MiXCR into one record per CDR3 protein. Of about 740,000 distinct CDR3 sequences in the sample, 40% were seen once. Sequencing input: peripheral blood. The receptor source for this set is an adult man with Graves' ophthalmopathy.

This clonotype appeared a few times. This rearrangement joins TRBV9 to TRBJ1-1; no clear D gene. Germline CDR1 is SGDLS and CDR2 is YYNGEE. Trimming pared 4 bases from V and 0 bases from J, leaving 10 bases between. The CDR3 loop spans 14 amino acids. The CDR3 DNA reads as TGTGCCAGCAGCTCATCCGCTATGAACACTGAAGCTTTCTTT. Protein: CASSSSAMNTEAFF.

A single count supports this clonotype. A read error is likely, as this CDR3 ends without the conserved phenylalanine or tryptophan. The chain employs TRBV10-3 and TRBJ1-1, with unresolved D. This CDR3 is built from 12 residues. Germline lookup yields CDR1 ENHRY and CDR2 SYGVKD. The CDR3 DNA reads as TGTGCCAGCAGTTACTCGGCGGACGAAGCTTTCTCT. Protein sequence: CASSYSADEAFS.

This clonotype was recorded many times. The chain couples TRBV7-9 to TRBJ2-5; no definite D call. CDR1 is SEHNR, CDR2 FQNEAQ, per germline (reference sequence). V gave up 3 bases and J gave up 0 bases, with 5 bases separating them. The CDR3 is made up of 13 amino acids. CDR3 sequence reads: CASSLVDQETQYF. CDR3 DNA sequence: TGTGCCAGCAGCTTGGTAGACCAAGAGACCCAGTACTTC.

The J gene is TRBJ2-3, the V gene TRBV25-1; no definite D call. Trimming cost V 3 bases and J 3 bases, with 10 bases left between them. The germline CDR1 and CDR2 sequences are MGHDK and SYGVNS. The CDR3 runs to 14 residues. The CDR3 DNA follows: TGTGCCAGCAGTGACCCTAGTGCTACAGATACGCAGTATTTT. This gives the protein CASSDPSATDTQYF.

This clonotype was observed many times. Germline is not matched at one junction end, which may reflect a read error. CDR3 amino acids: CASSLGQGASYGYTF. CDR3 nucleotides: TGTGCCAGCAGTTTAGGGCAGGGGGCCTCCTATGGCTACACCTTC. This chain joins TRBV7-9 and TRBJ1-2; 8 bases match TRBD1. The CDR3 has 15 residues. The germline CDR1 and CDR2 sequences are SEHNR and FQNEAQ (reference sequence).

The V and J genes are TRBV7-8 and TRBJ2-2; 16 bases are shared with TRBD2. The germline V gene encodes CDR1 SGHVS and CDR2 FQNEAQ. J was trimmed by 4 bases and V by 5 bases; bases with no gene match: 10. The CDR3 spans 19 residues. As DNA, the CDR3 is TGTGCCAGCAGCCCAAACCCGGGACTAGCGGGGGGGCGCACCGGGGAGCTGTTTTTT. Amino acid sequence: CASSPNPGLAGGRTGELFF.

This clonotype was detected ten times or more. The V gene is TRBV7-9, the J gene TRBJ1-4; no clear D. V gave up 3 bases and J gave up 5 bases, with 10 bases separating them. Per germline, CDR1 SEHNR and CDR2 FQNEAQ (reference sequence). The CDR3 contains 14 residues. CDR3 residues: CASSFYTENEKLFF. The CDR3 DNA follows: TGTGCCAGCAGCTTCTACACGGAGAATGAAAAACTGTTTTTT.

V is TRBV20-1 and J is TRBJ1-1; 8 nucleotides align to TRBD1. The germline V gene encodes CDR1 DFQATT and CDR2 SNEGSKA (reference sequence). Trimming cost V 6 bases and J 11 bases; bases outside gene matches: 11. The CDR3 has 12 residues. The CDR3 bases are TGCAGTGCCCCGGTACAGGGGGTCGGCGCTTTCTTT. Protein sequence: CSAPVQGVGAFF.

The V call is TRBV27, the J call TRBJ1-6, with 11 positions matching TRBD1. Germline V gene sequence: CDR1 MNHEY, CDR2 SMNVEV (reference sequence). The CDR3 runs to 16 residues. V lost 1 base to trimming and J lost 6 bases; unmatched junction nucleotides: 2. In DNA, the CDR3 is TGTGCCAGCAGTTTATACGGGACAGGGGGTAATTCACCCCTCCACTTT. Amino acids: CASSLYGTGGNSPLHF.

V and J are TRBV10-3 and TRBJ1-1; 9 nucleotides line up with TRBD1. This CDR3 spans 16 amino acids. Germline CDR1 ENHRY, CDR2 SYGVKD. V was pared by 10 bases and J by 0 bases, with 12 bases of the junction left unmatched. The CDR3 is CASSPGTGTMNTEAFF. CDR3 DNA: TGTGCCAGCTCACCCGGGACAGGGACCATGAACACTGAAGCTTTCTTT.

The chain couples TRBV6-5 to TRBJ2-7; 7 bases are shared with TRBD2. The CDR3 has 13 amino acids. The ends lost 2 bases at V and 6 bases at J; junction bases unmatched: 4. The germline V gene encodes CDR1 MNHEY and CDR2 SVGAGI. The CDR3 bases are TGTGCCAGCAGTTACCGGGGGGACGTCGAGCAGTACTTC. It codes for CASSYRGDVEQYF.

The chain employs TRBV7-2 and TRBJ1-6; D unclear. Germline-derived CDR1 and CDR2 are SGHTA and FQGNSA. Trimming stripped 5 bases from V and 3 bases from J, with 8 bases between. The CDR3 totals 14 residues. The CDR3 loop reads CASSEIGYNSPLHF. CDR3 in DNA: TGTGCCAGCAGCGAGATCGGCTATAATTCACCCCTCCACTTT.

This clonotype was seen repeatedly, ten times or more. The V and J genes are TRBV7-3 and TRBJ1-1; a possible D gene is TRBD1 (5 bases). Trimming left V 4 bases short and J 1 base short, with 7 bases between. The CDR3 is made up of 13 amino acids. CDR1 SGHTA and CDR2 FQGTGA come from the germline V gene. CDR3 protein: CASSWDSNTEAFF. In DNA form, the CDR3 reads TGTGCCAGCAGCTGGGACTCGAACACTGAAGCTTTCTTT.

The chain employs TRBV25-1 and TRBJ2-7, with D perhaps matching TRBD2 (6 bases). The CDR3 has 14 residues. The germline V gene has CDR1 MGHDK and CDR2 SYGVNS. The V end was cut by 5 bases, the J end by 3 bases, with 14 bases between. In DNA form, the CDR3 reads TGTGCCAGCAGTTCCCCGGGACTTCACTACGAGCAGTACTTC. This codes for CASSSPGLHYEQYF.

V is TRBV6-5 and J is TRBJ1-4, with unresolved D. CDR1 is MNHEY and CDR2 is SVGAGI in the germline V gene. Trimming took 5 bases from V and 3 from J, leaving 13 bases between them. The CDR3 loop spans 15 amino acids. This chain's CDR3 is CASSPTRRANEKLFF. As DNA, the CDR3 is TGTGCCAGCAGTCCGACCCGGCGGGCTAATGAAAAACTGTTTTTT.

The chain uses TRBV7-9 and TRBJ2-2; D uncertain. The CDR3 runs to 16 residues. Germline values: CDR1 SEHNR, CDR2 FQNEAQ (reference sequence). The germline V and J ends were trimmed by 1 base and 0 bases, with 9 bases remaining between them. CDR3 in amino acids: CASSLEGQPNTGELFF. Here the CDR3 DNA reads TGTGCCAGCAGCTTAGAGGGTCAGCCGAACACCGGGGAGCTGTTTTTT.

The rearrangement uses TRBV27 and TRBJ2-7, with D perhaps matching TRBD1 or TRBD2 (5 bases each). The V and J ends lost 8 bases and 2 bases respectively, with 10 bases between them. Germline CDR1 reads MNHEY; CDR2 reads SMNVEV (reference sequence). This CDR3 has 12 residues. The DNA for the CDR3 is TGTGCCAGCTGGGACGGAGCCTACGAGCAGTACTTC. This codes for CASWDGAYEQYF.

J is TRBJ2-5 and V is TRBV19; D may be TRBD1 (6 bases). Germline CDR1 reads LNHDA; CDR2 reads SQIVND (reference sequence). The CDR3 loop spans 14 amino acids. V gave up 9 bases and J gave up 7 bases, with 21 bases separating them. CDR3 nucleotides: TGTGCCAGCAGCGCCTTGGGGGCAGTCGGGACCCAGTACTTC. It encodes CASSALGAVGTQYF.

This clonotype was recorded at least ten times. In DNA, the CDR3 is TGTGCCAGCAGCTTGGCAGGGCCTTCACCCCTCCACTTT. Protein product: CASSLAGPSPLHF. The chain employs TRBV9 and TRBJ1-6; D may be TRBD1 (5 bases). Germline values: CDR1 SGDLS, CDR2 YYNGEE. The CDR3 contains 13 residues. Trimming removed 4 bases from V and 9 bases from J, with 11 bases in between.

CDR3 amino acids: CASSYRRTNEQYF. The CDR3 bases are TGTGCCAGCAGTTACAGGAGGACGAACGAGCAGTACTTC. The chain combines TRBV6-2 or TRBV6-3 with TRBJ2-7, with D maybe TRBD2 (5 bases). Trimming took 2 bases from V and 5 from J, leaving 10 bases between them. Germline V lookup: CDR1 MNHEY, CDR2 SVGEGT. The CDR3 length is 13 residues.

This sequence joins TRBV7-3 and TRBJ2-2; D may be TRBD2 (6 bases). Germline assignment: CDR1 SGHTA and CDR2 FQGTGA. CDR3 length: 14 amino acids. Trimming shortened V by 4 bases and J by 5 bases, and 11 bases separated the two germline ends. The CDR3 sequence is CASSSAGTTGELFF. The CDR3 DNA reads as TGTGCCAGCAGCTCAGCAGGGACTACCGGGGAGCTGTTTTTT.

This clonotype was counted between two and nine times. The rearrangement links TRBV5-6 to TRBJ2-7; no definite D call. The CDR3 consists of 13 residues. CDR1 SGHDT and CDR2 YYEEEE come from the germline V gene. Trimming removed 0 bases at V and 5 bases at J, with 9 bases between. The CDR3 here is CASSLGLNNEQYF. CDR3 coding DNA: TGTGCCAGCAGCTTGGGACTGAACAACGAGCAGTACTTC.

This clonotype was picked up a small number of times. The chain joins TRBV4-2 to TRBJ1-5; D is uncertain. The CDR3 loop spans 15 amino acids. CDR1 and CDR2 (germline): LGHNA, YNFKEQ. Trimming removed 0 bases at V and 3 bases at J, with 9 bases between. The CDR3 sequence is CASSQDFLANQPQHF. CDR3 in DNA: TGTGCCAGCAGCCAAGATTTCCTGGCCAATCAGCCCCAGCATTTT.

There are a few counts of this clonotype. This rearrangement joins TRBV25-1 to TRBJ2-2; TRBD2 matches 13 bases. Trimming cost V 5 bases and J 7 bases; bases outside gene matches: 1. CDR1 MGHDK and CDR2 SYGVNS come from the germline V gene. The CDR3 extends over 14 amino acids. DNA for the CDR3: TGTGCCAGCAGTACTAGCGGGAGGGGCGGGGAGCTGTTTTTT. Its translation: CASSTSGRGGELFF.

This clonotype occurred many times. The rearrangement links TRBV6-5 to TRBJ1-2; 7 bases match TRBD1. The trim removed 6 bases at V and 6 bases at J, leaving 10 bases unmatched. Germline V lookup: CDR1 MNHEY, CDR2 SVGAGI. CDR3 length: 14 amino acids. As DNA, the CDR3 is TGTGCCAGCAGCCACAGGGGACGGCAGGATGGCTACACCTTC. Translation gives CASSHRGRQDGYTF.

CDR3 region: CASSREMGQSSYEQYF. In DNA, the CDR3 is TGTGCCAGCAGCCGGGAAATGGGACAGAGCTCCTACGAGCAGTACTTC. The rearrangement joins TRBV7-9 to TRBJ2-7; TRBD1 agrees at 7 bases. The germline V gene encodes CDR1 SEHNR and CDR2 FQNEAQ (reference sequence). This CDR3 is built from 16 residues. Trimming cost V 5 bases and J 0 bases; bases outside gene matches: 10.

This clonotype came up a few times. This chain connects TRBV7-9 to TRBJ2-7; D is perhaps TRBD1 (6 bases). This CDR3 is built from 16 residues. Deletions cut 4 bases from V and 0 bases from J, with 16 bases between. Germline V gene sequence: CDR1 SEHNR, CDR2 FQNEAQ (reference sequence). CDR3 sequence (DNA): TGTGCCAGCAGCTCCCGGACAGCCAGCCTCTCCTACGAGCAGTACTTC. Residues: CASSSRTASLSYEQYF.

The chain uses TRBV12-3 or TRBV12-4 and TRBJ2-7; D gene uncertain. The CDR3 totals 14 residues. V lost 4 bases and J lost 0, with 10 bases in between. The CDR3 nucleotides read TGTGCCAGCAGTTACGGTATCAGCTCCTACGAGCAGTACTTC. It yields the protein CASSYGISSYEQYF.